This entry lists 15 T cell receptor beta chains sequenced from one sample in a study of beta chain features in type 1 diabetes. Reverse transcription of all isolated RNA meant that expressed TCRB transcripts were sequenced. TCRdb's table, derived via immunoSEQ multiplex PCR, lists solely in-frame clones and lacks some. The profile shows about 470,000 clones, around 30% of them singletons. The sample consisted of naive CD4+ T cells from blood. The receptor set was obtained from a man in his late teens or twenties in good health.

This chain links TRBV9 with TRBJ2-1; D not resolved. CDR1 and CDR2 (germline): SGDLS, YYNGEE. Trimming took 0 bases from V and 9 from J, leaving 10 bases between them. The CDR3 is made up of 13 amino acids. The CDR3 sequence: CASSVATQSEQFF. CDR3 DNA sequence: TGTGCCAGCAGCGTAGCTACCCAGTCTGAGCAGTTCTTC.

This rearrangement joins TRBV4-2 to TRBJ2-7; D perhaps matches TRBD1 (5 bases). Trimming cost V 4 bases and J 2 bases, with 18 bases left between them. The CDR3 sequence is 16 residues long. Germline assignment: CDR1 LGHNA and CDR2 YNFKEQ. CDR3 sequence: CASSRHSDSRPYEQYF. The CDR3 DNA is TGTGCCAGCAGCCGCCACAGCGACAGCCGACCCTACGAGCAGTACTTC.

V is TRBV29-1 and J is TRBJ1-2; the match to TRBD1 covers 7 bases. CDR3 length: 11 residues. V shed 7 bases and J 8 bases; nucleotides not matched to a gene: 7. Germline CDR1 and CDR2: SQVTM and ANQGSEA. As DNA, the CDR3 is TGCAGCGCTCAGACAGGGAAGGGCTACACCTTC. This codes for CSAQTGKGYTF.

This rearrangement joins TRBV27 to TRBJ2-5; weak D call: TRBD1 (6 bases). The CDR3 is 14 amino acids. The V end lost 6 bases, the J end lost 5 bases, and 16 bases lay between the germline ends. CDR1 MNHEY and CDR2 SMNVEV come from the germline V gene (reference sequence). The CDR3 DNA is TGTGCCAGCAGCTCATACAGGGCTCTGGAGACCCAGTACTTC. This gives the protein CASSSYRALETQYF.

This clone was seen a handful of times. The V call is TRBV7-9, the J call TRBJ2-6; 8 bases are a match to TRBD1. V lost 2 bases, J lost 0 bases, and 6 bases stayed unmatched. Germline CDR1 SEHNR, CDR2 FQNEAQ (reference sequence). There are 18 residues in the CDR3. DNA for the CDR3: TGTGCCAGCAGCTTATTCAGGACAGGGCTCTCTGGGGCCAACGTCCTGACTTTC. It specifies CASSLFRTGLSGANVLTF.

The DNA of the CDR3 is TGTGCCAGCAGTTTCCGGGCACACTGGGATGAGCAGTTCTTC. This sequence encodes CASSFRAHWDEQFF. The V gene is TRBV27, the J gene TRBJ2-1; no reliable D call. Germline V CDR1 and CDR2: MNHEY, SMNVEV (reference sequence). The CDR3 has 14 residues. V was cut by 3 bases and J by 8 bases, with 14 bases left in between.

This clone was seen a few times. This CDR3 is also generated by other DNA sequences in the sample. The rearrangement links TRBV30 to TRBJ2-2; D is tentatively TRBD1 or TRBD2 (5 bases each). Germline V gene data show CDR1 as GTSNPN and CDR2 as SVGIG (reference sequence). CDR3 length: 14 residues. V was clipped by 3 bases and J by 3 bases, with 11 bases between them. The CDR3 reads CAWSGTGYTGELFF. The DNA of the CDR3 is TGTGCCTGGAGCGGGACGGGGTACACCGGGGAGCTGTTTTTT.

This clone was recorded a few times. The rearrangement links TRBV5-1 to TRBJ2-2, with D perhaps matching TRBD1 or TRBD2 (5 bases each). V lost 3 bases and J 6 bases, leaving 9 bases between the germline ends. Looked up from germline, CDR1 is SGHRS and CDR2 is YFSETQ. The CDR3 covers 13 residues. The CDR3, as DNA: TGCGCCAGCAGCTGGGGACCCTCCGGGGAGCTGTTTTTT. Translated, it gives CASSWGPSGELFF.

The CDR3 DNA reads as TGCGCCAGCAGCCAAGATTCAGGACTAGTTTACGAGCAGTACTTC. Amino acid sequence: CASSQDSGLVYEQYF. The chain is built from TRBV4-3 and TRBJ2-7; TRBD2 aligns across 7 bases. V was clipped by 0 bases and J by 4 bases; unmatched bases: 6. Germline loops: CDR1 LGHNA, CDR2 YSLEER. CDR3 size: 15 residues.

This clone was found a few times. The chain is built from TRBV6-1 and TRBJ2-1; D remains unclear. The V gene's germline CDR1 is MNHNS and CDR2 SASEGT. Trimming pared 0 bases from V and 7 bases from J, leaving 7 bases between. There are 13 residues in the CDR3. CDR3 residues: CASSEALANEQFF. The CDR3 nucleotides read TGTGCCAGCAGTGAAGCATTGGCGAATGAGCAGTTCTTC.

In its sample, this clone was seen a few times. The J gene is TRBJ2-1, the V gene TRBV19, with D hard to call. From germline, CDR1 is LNHDA and CDR2 SQIVND (reference sequence). This CDR3 region has 15 residues. V lost 4 bases and J 0 bases, leaving 10 bases between the germline ends. The CDR3 DNA reads TGTGCCAGTAGTACCAGGAGAAGCTCCTACAATGAGCAGTTCTTC. Encoded protein: CASSTRRSSYNEQFF.

The chain couples TRBV28 to TRBJ2-6, with a tentative D call TRBD2 (5 bases). V lost 5 bases, J lost 9 bases, and 20 bases lay in between. The length of the CDR3 is 16 residues. Germline assignment: CDR1 MDHEN and CDR2 SYDVKM. The DNA for the CDR3 is TGTGCCAGCAGTCCCATCCGGGAAATGATCGGCAACGTCCTGACTTTC. Amino acids: CASSPIREMIGNVLTF.

This chain joins TRBV29-1 and TRBJ2-1, with TRBD2 matching 8 bases. Losses at the gene ends were 4 bases for V and 9 bases for J; bases not matched to a gene: 8. CDR3 length: 13 amino acids. Germline V CDR1 and CDR2: SQVTM, ANQGSEA. CDR3 bases: TGCAGCGTTGTTCCGGGACTAGGGGGTGAGCAGTTCTTC. Amino acid sequence: CSVVPGLGGEQFF.

J is TRBJ2-3 and V is TRBV27; D call uncertain. With 5 bases removed from V and 8 bases from J, the gap between germline ends came to 11 bases. This CDR3 contains 12 residues. The germline CDR1 and CDR2 sequences are MNHEY and SMNVEV (reference sequence). CDR3 DNA: TGTGCCAGCAGTCCCACACCCGGTACGCAGTATTTT. It codes for CASSPTPGTQYF.

This clone has only a few counts. The chain employs TRBV14 and TRBJ2-5; D gene ambiguous. The V gene's germline CDR1 is SGHDN and CDR2 FVKESK. Trimming removed 1 base from V and 7 bases from J, with 13 bases in between. The CDR3 extends over 14 amino acids. CDR3 sequence reads: CASSQAGSSGTQYF. The CDR3, as DNA: TGTGCCAGCAGCCAAGCTGGCAGCTCGGGGACCCAGTACTTC.